This entry features one T cell receptor beta chain sequence. Its antigen is unknown. These data originate in a study of graft-versus-host responses after intestinal transplantation. The overall study: Each transplant was multivisceral, liver-intestinal, or isolated intestinal. Tacrolimus plus steroids were given to all recipients for approximately 3 years, preceded by anti-thymocyte globulin induction.

Germline V gene data show CDR1 as SGHDN and CDR2 as FVKESK. This CDR3 has 15 amino acids. V was shortened by 1 base and J by 3 bases, with 13 bases between the two germline ends. Study conclusions and caveats: Early post-transplant HvG declines were associated with peak circulating GvH clone levels.

Clones were sequenced by immunoSEQ multiplex PCR, and TCRdb holds only the in-frame ones, with some missing. This sample has approximately 85,000 clones, with around 93% found just once. The sequencing used unstimulated CD8+ T cells sorted from spleen or lymph node cells, collected before transplant. This receptor was identified in a human donor who was the organ donor for an intestinal transplant. The V gene is TRBV14, the J gene TRBJ2-7; the D gene could be TRBD1 or TRBD2 (6 bases each). In nucleotides, the CDR3 is TGTGCCAGCAGCCAAGGGGGGGCGATTATCTACGAGCAGTACTTC. Translation: CASSQGGAIIYEQYF.